This TCR beta chain was found in a study of early T cells in non-severe SARS-CoV-2 infection. In the study overall: Unpaired chains resulted from sequencing bulk RNA of unsorted whole blood. General study findings and limits: Comparison of clonotypes with VDJdb favored anti-spike CD8 responses while missing private and CD4 specificities.

The V end lost 4 bases, the J end lost 1 base, and 12 bases lay between the germline ends. CDR3 size: 15 residues. Germline V gene data show CDR1 as MGHRA and CDR2 as YSYEKL. Individual cDNA molecules each received unique molecular identifiers attached to them. TCRdb used MiXCR to reprocess the 5' RACE reads, holding one entry per CDR3 protein. Among 77,000 or so distinct CDR3 sequences, around 15% were seen once, and the ten largest hold roughly 4.2%. As for this clonotype: Its matching antigen is unknown.

Specimen: whole blood, collected at baseline. V usage is TRBV4-1 and J usage is TRBJ2-3; TRBD2 might be the D (5 bases). The origin of this receptor is an adult who was a healthcare worker with PCR-confirmed SARS-CoV-2 infection or an uninfected control (not recorded which). CDR3 residues: CASSLTTARTDTQYF. Here the CDR3 DNA reads TGCGCCAGCAGCCTGACTACAGCCCGCACAGATACGCAGTATTTT.